The clone carrying this TCR beta chain was detected ten times or more. The antigen is undetermined. Time point of the sample: newly diagnosed GD, antithyroid drugs for less than 3 months. Extracted PBMC RNA gave rise to the TCR library. Library construction for TCR beta used iRepertoire HTBI primers and Arm-PCR of CDR3 regions. TCRdb fed the multiplex PCR reads into MiXCR, producing one record per CDR3 protein. The sample holds approximately 440,000 distinct CDR3 sequences, around 15% seen once. The data were taken from a study of regulatory T cells in long-lasting Graves disease. Germline lookup yields CDR1 MDHEN and CDR2 SYDVKM. The CDR3 has 16 residues. V lost 7 bases to trimming and J lost 3 bases, with 21 bases between them. Points from the study as a whole: Persistent patients shared more public clonotypes (roughly 2,800) than new patients (roughly 1,000).

Another study also made use of these data, one on T cells in Graves' hyperthyroidism and ophthalmopathy.

The V gene is TRBV28, the J gene TRBJ1-1, with D unresolved. Sequencing was performed on peripheral blood mononuclear cells (PBMCs), taken at new diagnosis, from a patient treated with antithyroid drugs. This TCR came from a man in his forties with Graves disease. For the CDR3, the DNA is TGTGCCAGCAATTCCCCCGGGCCCTCGGTGGACACTGAAGCTTTCTTT. It encodes CASNSPGPSVDTEAFF.